The next 26 T cell receptor beta chains were all read from a single sample in a study of blood T cell repertoires in COVID-19 (dated by TCRdb to about 2020). Libraries were prepared through the immunoSEQ multiplex PCR assay. What TCRdb holds here is the immuneACCESS table cut down to in-frame rearrangements. Part of the clones is not present; checked against another copy, under half of the missing clones reflect an unresolved V gene, and the others are unexplained. This sample gives some 220,000 clones in total; 85% of them show up just once. The ten largest clones take up more than 2% of the sample. Sequenced input: peripheral blood. All receptors come from a woman aged 65 to 85 with COVID-19, enrolled during active disease.

The rearrangement joins TRBV15 to TRBJ2-2; D uncertain. Deletions cut 0 bases from V and 7 bases from J, with 9 bases between. The CDR3 has 14 amino acids. Per germline, CDR1 LNHNV and CDR2 YYDKDF (reference sequence). The CDR3 coding sequence is TGTGCCACCAGCAGAGACAGGATTAACGGGGAGCTGTTTTTT. It codes for CATSRDRINGELFF.

This clone was seen a single time. J is TRBJ1-6 and V is TRBV19, with 8 nucleotides matching TRBD1. The CDR3 is 13 amino acids. Looked up from germline, CDR1 is LNHDA and CDR2 is SQIVND (reference sequence). Trimming took 7 bases from V and 5 from J; bases not matched to a gene: 1. CDR3 protein: CASTDRDNSPLHF. CDR3 sequence (DNA): TGTGCCAGTACGGACAGGGATAATTCACCCCTCCACTTT.

The chain couples TRBV18 to TRBJ2-7; 7 bases are a match to TRBD2. Germline V gene lookup returns CDR1 KGHSH and CDR2 LQKENI. V was clipped by 4 bases and J by 4 bases; unmatched bases: 1. This CDR3 has 12 residues. The CDR3: CASSLGRYEQYF. The CDR3 nucleotides are TGTGCCAGCTCACTCGGGAGGTACGAGCAGTACTTC.

CDR3 DNA sequence: TGTGCCAGCTCACAGTCCGTCGGTCCAGAGCAGTACTTC. It translates to CASSQSVGPEQYF. The V gene is TRBV18, the J gene TRBJ2-7; D gene ambiguous. The CDR3 extends over 13 amino acids. Germline V gives CDR1 KGHSH, CDR2 LQKENI. V shed 4 bases and J shed 7 bases, with 14 bases lying between them.

This chain links TRBV15 with TRBJ2-2, with TRBD2 matching over 12 bases. From germline, CDR1 is LNHNV and CDR2 YYDKDF (reference sequence). With 5 bases clipped from V and 0 bases from J, the junction kept 4 bases outside the gene matches. The CDR3 is made up of 17 amino acids. The CDR3 DNA reads as TGTGCCACCAGCGGGAGGACTAGCGGGGCGAACACCGGGGAGCTGTTTTTT. This translates into CATSGRTSGANTGELFF.

V and J are TRBV4-1 and TRBJ2-7; a possible D gene is TRBD2 (5 bases). Trimming removed 4 bases from V and 0 bases from J, with 13 bases in between. Germline loops: CDR1 MGHRA, CDR2 YSYEKL. This CDR3 is 15 amino acids long. CDR3 protein: CASSLGLDYSYEQYF. The CDR3 DNA reads TGCGCCAGCAGCCTCGGACTCGATTACTCCTACGAGCAGTACTTC.

The V and J genes are TRBV2 and TRBJ2-5, with D perhaps matching TRBD2 (5 bases). The V gene lost 6 bases and the J gene lost 2 bases, with 19 bases spanning the gap. Germline V gene data show CDR1 as SNHLY and CDR2 as FYNNEI. The CDR3 has 16 amino acids. CDR3 loop: CASSDAGSRGQETQYF. The CDR3 coding sequence is TGTGCCAGCAGCGATGCGGGCTCCCGCGGGCAAGAGACCCAGTACTTC.

The chain joins TRBV11-2 to TRBJ1-2, with 7 bases matching TRBD1. The V gene's germline CDR1 is SGHAT and CDR2 FQNNGV. The CDR3 is 15 amino acids. J was trimmed by 8 bases and V by 1 base; bases with no gene match: 10. CDR3 bases: TGTGCCAGCAGCTTAGTCGGCGGCCAGGGACAGGGCTACACCTTC. Amino acids: CASSLVGGQGQGYTF.

The chain employs TRBV18 and TRBJ1-1, with a tentative D call TRBD1 (5 bases). The CDR3 runs to 15 residues. Trimming stripped 0 bases from V and 1 base from J, with 9 bases between. Germline values: CDR1 KGHSH, CDR2 LQKENI. CDR3 nucleotide sequence: TGTGCCAGCTCACCACCGTCGACAGCGAACACTGAAGCTTTCTTT. Translated, it gives CASSPPSTANTEAFF.

The chain employs TRBV7-2 and TRBJ2-7; tentative D call: TRBD2 (6 bases). CDR1 SGHTA and CDR2 FQGNSA come from the germline V gene. This CDR3 region has 16 residues. V lost 1 base, J lost 4 bases, and 17 bases lay in between. In DNA, the CDR3 is TGTGCCAGCAGCTTAGGGACGGGAGCCGGGGTTTACGAGCAGTACTTC. Protein: CASSLGTGAGVYEQYF.

This chain links TRBV12-3 or TRBV12-4 with TRBJ2-4; D is undetermined. V lost 6 bases and J lost 7, with 10 bases in between. The CDR3 contains 12 residues. The CDR3 DNA reads as TGTGCCAGCAGGGTGGGCGACAACATTCAGTACTTC. Amino acid sequence: CASRVGDNIQYF.

The chain employs TRBV14 and TRBJ1-1; 8 bases line up with TRBD1. The CDR3 loop spans 14 amino acids. V lost 4 bases, J lost 5 bases, and 6 bases stayed unmatched. Germline V gene lookup returns CDR1 SGHDN and CDR2 FVKESK. The CDR3 loop is CASSPRTGRTEAFF. The CDR3 DNA is TGTGCCAGCAGCCCGAGGACAGGGCGGACTGAAGCTTTCTTT. Full variable domain (missing parts from reference TRBV14 and TRBJ1-1): EAGVTQFPSHSVIEKGQTVTLRCDPISGHDNLYWYRRVMGKEIKFLLHFVKESKQDESGMPNNRFLAERTGGTYSTLKVQPAELEDSGVYFCASSPRTGRTEAFFGQGTRLTVV.

The CDR3 nucleotides read TGTGCCATCAGTGAGCCGGACAGGGGGGGTTATGGCTACACCTTC. This codes for CAISEPDRGGYGYTF. The chain combines TRBV10-3 with TRBJ1-2; 10 nucleotides agree with TRBD1. CDR3 size: 15 residues. CDR1 is ENHRY, CDR2 SYGVKD, per germline. J was trimmed by 5 bases and V by 2 bases; bases with no gene match: 5.

V usage is TRBV5-1 and J usage is TRBJ2-2; tentative D call: TRBD2 (6 bases). The CDR3 totals 15 residues. V lost 5 bases and J 2 bases, leaving 13 bases between the germline ends. Per germline, CDR1 SGHRS and CDR2 YFSETQ. The CDR3 DNA reads TGCGCCAGCAGGGGGGGAAACCCAAACACCGGGGAGCTGTTTTTT. Its translation: CASRGGNPNTGELFF.

V usage is TRBV19 and J usage is TRBJ1-3; tentative D call: TRBD1 (5 bases). Deletions cut 7 bases from V and 0 bases from J, with 10 bases between. CDR1 and CDR2 from the germline V gene are LNHDA and SQIVND (reference sequence). The CDR3 has 14 residues. The CDR3 protein is CASTTASSGNTIYF. As DNA, the CDR3 is TGTGCCAGTACGACAGCGAGCTCTGGAAACACCATATATTTT.

The J gene is TRBJ1-1, the V gene TRBV3-1 (or the pseudogene TRBV3-2); D not certain. In germline, CDR1 is LGHDT, CDR2 YNNKEL (reference sequence). The CDR3 covers 13 residues. Trimming pared 0 bases from V and 5 bases from J, leaving 7 bases between. Here the CDR3 reads CASSQDRRTEAFF. Written as DNA, the CDR3 is TGTGCCAGCAGCCAAGACAGGAGGACTGAAGCTTTCTTT.

V and J are TRBV7-2 and TRBJ2-3; D is perhaps TRBD1 (5 bases). Looked up from germline, CDR1 is SGHTA and CDR2 is FQGNSA. This CDR3 has 14 residues. V was pared by 1 base and J by 2 bases, with 7 bases between. CDR3 sequence (DNA): TGTGCCAGCAGCTTAGACAGGTTCACAGATACGCAGTATTTT. This translates into CASSLDRFTDTQYF.

This rearrangement joins TRBV11-1 to TRBJ2-7; 12 bases are shared with TRBD2. Germline V CDR1 and CDR2: SGHAT, FQDESV (reference sequence). The CDR3 spans 14 residues. Germline trimming cut 5 bases from V and 3 bases from J; bases unmatched to any gene: 2. The CDR3 bases are TGTGCCAGCAGCGCACTAGCGGGGGGCTACGAGCAGTACTTC. Its translation: CASSALAGGYEQYF.

The V and J genes are TRBV15 and TRBJ2-1, with 9 bases matching TRBD2. Trimming at V came to 0 bases and at J to 4 bases, leaving 7 bases not matched to a gene. The CDR3 totals 17 residues. The V gene's germline CDR1 is LNHNV and CDR2 YYDKDF (reference sequence). CDR3 amino acids: CATSRDGSSGTYNEQFF. CDR3 coding DNA: TGTGCCACCAGCAGAGATGGTTCTAGCGGGACGTACAATGAGCAGTTCTTC.

The chain joins TRBV5-1 to TRBJ2-7, with D tentatively TRBD1 (5 bases). CDR1 is SGHRS, CDR2 YFSETQ, per germline. CDR3 length: 13 residues. The ends were cut back, 4 bases at V and 4 bases at J, with 12 bases in the middle. The CDR3 coding sequence is TGCGCCAGCAGCGCGGACACAAATTACGAGCAGTACTTC. Translated: CASSADTNYEQYF.

V gene TRBV9 combines with J gene TRBJ2-6, with D tentatively TRBD1 (6 bases). V lost 3 bases, J lost 0 bases, and 16 bases lay in between. Germline values: CDR1 SGDLS, CDR2 YYNGEE. CDR3 size: 18 residues. Written as DNA, the CDR3 is TGTGCCAGCAGCGCCGATATACAGGGCGGCTCTGGGGCCAACGTCCTGACTTTC. Amino acid sequence: CASSADIQGGSGANVLTF.

J is TRBJ1-2 and V is TRBV5-1; possibly TRBD1 for D (5 bases). Germline V gives CDR1 SGHRS, CDR2 YFSETQ. This CDR3 has 13 residues. V lost 4 bases, J lost 2 bases, and 9 bases lay in between. CDR3 region: CASSPTVNYGYTF. CDR3 bases: TGCGCCAGCAGCCCGACAGTAAACTATGGCTACACCTTC.

The chain links TRBV11-2 to TRBJ2-3; TRBD2 is a possible D gene (6 bases). Looked up from germline, CDR1 is SGHAT and CDR2 is FQNNGV. The V and J ends lost 1 base and 5 bases respectively, with 13 bases between them. The CDR3 length is 15 residues. CDR3 sequence (DNA): TGTGCCAGCAGCTTAGGACAGTTGGAGGGAGATACGCAGTATTTT. Encoded protein: CASSLGQLEGDTQYF.

The chain joins TRBV5-6 to TRBJ2-7, with D perhaps TRBD1 (5 bases). This CDR3 region has 15 residues. Trimming removed 4 bases from V and 0 bases from J, with 14 bases in between. Germline CDR1 is SGHDT and CDR2 is YYEEEE. The CDR3 loop is CASSPMGQFSYEQYF. CDR3 nucleotide sequence: TGTGCCAGCAGCCCGATGGGGCAGTTCTCCTACGAGCAGTACTTC.

The chain joins TRBV7-2 to TRBJ1-2; TRBD1 is a possible D gene (5 bases). The CDR3 is made up of 15 amino acids. Germline CDR1 is SGHTA and CDR2 is FQGNSA. V was cut by 5 bases and J by 4 bases, with 17 bases left in between. The CDR3 region is CASSPSGGGPYGYTF. In nucleotides, the CDR3 is TGTGCCAGCAGCCCAAGCGGGGGAGGCCCCTATGGCTACACCTTC.

The genes are TRBV6-1 and TRBJ1-5; perhaps TRBD1 as D (5 bases). The V end lost 2 bases, the J end lost 5 bases, and 13 bases lay between the germline ends. The CDR3 loop spans 15 amino acids. Germline V lookup: CDR1 MNHNS, CDR2 SASEGT. CDR3 in DNA: TGTGCCAGCAGTGAATCAGCCGGGGGGTATCAGCCCCAGCATTTT. It yields the protein CASSESAGGYQPQHF.